This section outlines one T cell receptor beta chain sequence together with its context. Its antigen is as yet unknown. The data were obtained in a study of Ad26.COV2.S vaccination and SARS-CoV-2 variants. Study in general: The trial was COV1001 and the donor's arm was Ad26.COV2.S. By the intramuscular route, Ad26.COV2.S was given once, or twice 56 days apart.

Trimming took off 2 bases at V and 0 bases at J, with 11 bases between the two ends. Per germline, CDR1 SEHNR and CDR2 FQNEAQ (reference sequence). CDR3 size: 16 residues. Treatment meaning: some 20 received Ad26.COV2.S at low or high dose, single or two shots; roughly five received placebo; per-sample allocation not given. Each sample was drawn 63 days after the first injection (of vaccine or placebo). The study, taken as a whole, reports: Total T cell responses, in the TCR breadth and depth analyses, may have been underestimated.

The assay was immunoSEQ multiplex PCR, and TCRdb's table has in-frame clones only and misses some. The data show about 460,000 clones, roughly nine tenths seen once. The receptor comes from a person aged 18-60 years who received the Ad26.COV2.S COVID-19 vaccine or a placebo. This sample comprised peripheral blood, obtained in a trial of Ad26.COV2.S vaccine versus placebo. The chain is built from TRBV7-9 and TRBJ1-5; D not certain. CDR3: CASSLRRRHSNQPQHF. The CDR3 DNA is TGTGCCAGCAGCTTAAGACGGCGACATAGCAATCAGCCCCAGCATTTT. The full variable domain, with the rest looked up from reference TRBV7-9 and TRBJ1-5, is DTGVSQNPRHKITKRGQNVTFRCDPISEHNRLYWYRQTLGQGPEFLTYFQNEAQLEKSRLLSDRFSAERPKGSFSTLEIQRTEQGDSAMYLCASSLRRRHSNQPQHFGDGTRLSIL.